This T cell receptor (beta chain) originates from a study of T cells after yellow fever vaccination. In this sample, this clonotype turned up a few times. Its specificity is unknown. A single record per CDR3 protein comes from TCRdb applying MiXCR to the 5' RACE reads. The repertoire holds over 45,000 distinct CDR3 sequences, around 6.5% seen once, with 30% to 40% in the top ten. Broader study findings: Abundant clonotypes (contaminants from the bulk population) could be present in FACS-sorted repertoires. Post-booster samples contained most primary-vaccination clones (around 95% CD4, roughly 88% CD8). A weaker but faster secondary response was observed, peaking on day 5 versus 15.

The sample here was CD8+ T cells sorted from PBMCs, taken on the day of the first yellow fever vaccination. This clonotype was sampled from a man aged 18 to 29 who received the YFV17D yellow fever vaccine.

The CDR3 loop is CASRPGGGTDTQYF. As DNA, the CDR3 is TGTGCCAGCAGACCGGGGGGCGGCACAGATACGCAGTATTTT. This chain joins TRBV12-3 or TRBV12-4 and TRBJ2-3; weak D call: TRBD2 (7 bases). There are 14 residues in the CDR3. V gave up 6 bases and J gave up 1 base, with 11 bases separating them.